The present entry profiles one T cell receptor (beta chain) with its context. The antigen remains unidentified. The entry originates in a study of OX40 agonist ivuxolimab in advanced cancers. Study in general: Patients were roughly 83% male with ages roughly 23 to 79, mean about 54.

Profiled with immunoSEQ multiplex PCR; TCRdb holds only in-frame clones, not every one. This repertoire shows more than 65,000 clones, around nine tenths found once; its top ten account for roughly 0.7%. Unmatched junction bases numbered 5, after V lost 1 base and J lost 3 bases. This CDR3 comprises 15 residues. General study results and limits: The mean number of expanded clones was higher in CD8+ T cells than in CD4+.

Individuals having autoimmune disease history or systemic immunosuppression were not enrolled. The source was CD4+ or CD8+ T cells sorted from blood, collected in a trial of the OX40 agonist ivuxolimab. The sequence was obtained from an adult with an advanced solid tumor such as melanoma, head and neck, liver or kidney cancer. The chain uses TRBV23-1 and TRBJ1-1, with 7 nucleotides matching TRBD1. TRBV23-1 is sorted into the ORF group, with uncertain function. The CDR3 reads CASSQLDRADTEAFF. Written as DNA, the CDR3 is TGCGCCAGCAGTCAATTAGACAGGGCAGACACTGAAGCTTTCTTT.